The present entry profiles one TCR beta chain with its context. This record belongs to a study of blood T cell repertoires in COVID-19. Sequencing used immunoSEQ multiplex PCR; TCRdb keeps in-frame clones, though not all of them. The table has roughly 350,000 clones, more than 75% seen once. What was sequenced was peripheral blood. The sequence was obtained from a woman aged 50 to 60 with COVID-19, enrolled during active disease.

The CDR3 DNA follows: TGTGCCACCAGCTCCCTTGGAGCGAGAAGCTCCTACAATGAGCAGTTCTTC. It specifies CATSSLGARSSYNEQFF. J is TRBJ2-1 and V is TRBV15; D is ambiguous. This CDR3 is built from 17 residues. CDR1 and CDR2 (germline): LNHNV, YYDKDF (reference sequence). V was cut by 5 bases and J by 0 bases, with 17 bases left in between.